One and the same sample provided the 8 T cell receptor beta chains below, sequenced in a study of blood T cell repertoires in COVID-19. Produced via immunoSEQ multiplex PCR; TCRdb's table is partial and in-frame only. This table holds 180,000 or so clones, over 80% found once. The sequenced sample consisted of peripheral blood. These receptors all stem from a woman aged 40 to 50 with COVID-19, enrolled during active disease.

This chain's CDR3 is CASSKQAPLQEQYF. DNA for the CDR3: TGTGCCAGCAGTAAACAGGCCCCGCTACAAGAGCAGTACTTC. The chain has TRBV27 and TRBJ2-7, with a tentative D call TRBD1 (5 bases). The CDR3 contains 14 residues. V lost 5 bases, J lost 7 bases, and 18 bases lay in between. Germline loops: CDR1 MNHEY, CDR2 SMNVEV (reference sequence).

V usage is TRBV6-2 or TRBV6-3 and J usage is TRBJ1-3; the D gene is possibly TRBD1 (6 bases). CDR3 length: 13 residues. Germline CDR1 MNHEY, CDR2 SVGEGT. V lost 6 bases, J lost 6 bases, and 12 bases lay in between. The CDR3 loop reads CASSPRDINTIYF. CDR3 in DNA: TGTGCCAGCAGCCCCCGGGACATAAACACCATATATTTT.

This clone was seen only a few times. CDR3 DNA: TGTGCCAGCAGCCAAGATCTGGCAGGCTCAGGTTCACCCCTCCACTTT. It specifies CASSQDLAGSGSPLHF. The V and J genes are TRBV3-1 (or the pseudogene TRBV3-2) and TRBJ1-6; D gene unclear. With 0 bases removed from V and 9 bases from J, the gap between germline ends came to 15 bases. Germline values: CDR1 LGHDT, CDR2 YNNKEL (reference sequence). The CDR3 is 16 residues long.

The rearrangement uses TRBV12-3 or TRBV12-4 and TRBJ1-1, with 7 bases matching TRBD1. V dropped 6 bases and J dropped 5; count of bases not matched to a gene: 3. This CDR3 spans 12 amino acids. The CDR3 region has the DNA TGTGCCAGCAGCGCCAGGGGGACTGAAGCTTTCTTT. Amino acid sequence: CASSARGTEAFF.

V usage is TRBV15 and J usage is TRBJ1-1; weak D call: TRBD1 (6 bases). Germline V lookup: CDR1 LNHNV, CDR2 YYDKDF (reference sequence). V was clipped by 1 base and J by 4 bases, with 13 bases between them. The CDR3 sequence is 15 residues long. The CDR3 region is CATSRVGGQGTEAFF. CDR3 DNA: TGTGCCACCAGCAGAGTGGGGGGGCAGGGCACTGAAGCTTTCTTT.

The chain is built from TRBV5-6 and TRBJ1-2; possibly TRBD1 for D (5 bases). This CDR3 comprises 14 residues. Per germline, CDR1 SGHDT and CDR2 YYEEEE. Trimming removed 2 bases from V and 4 bases from J, with 12 bases in between. The DNA of the CDR3 is TGTGCCAGCAGCTTCGGCAGGGAAGGCTATGGCTACACCTTC. It codes for CASSFGREGYGYTF.

This chain joins TRBV4-1 and TRBJ2-1; the match to TRBD2 covers 9 bases. The V segment lost 3 bases and the J segment 6 bases; nucleotides outside the gene matches: 6. Per germline, CDR1 MGHRA and CDR2 YSYEKL. CDR3 length equals 15 residues. The CDR3 sequence: CASSHIAGVANEQFF. CDR3 DNA sequence: TGCGCCAGCAGCCACATAGCGGGGGTGGCCAATGAGCAGTTCTTC.

This clone was observed a handful of times. The chain uses TRBV7-8 and TRBJ2-5; 7 bases fit TRBD2. With V trimmed by 6 bases and J by 2 bases, 9 bases remained unmatched. This CDR3 has 15 amino acids. Germline CDR1 reads SGHVS; CDR2 reads FQNEAQ. The CDR3 reads CASSSLRGEQETQYF. The CDR3, as DNA: TGTGCCAGCAGTTCGCTACGGGGGGAACAAGAGACCCAGTACTTC.